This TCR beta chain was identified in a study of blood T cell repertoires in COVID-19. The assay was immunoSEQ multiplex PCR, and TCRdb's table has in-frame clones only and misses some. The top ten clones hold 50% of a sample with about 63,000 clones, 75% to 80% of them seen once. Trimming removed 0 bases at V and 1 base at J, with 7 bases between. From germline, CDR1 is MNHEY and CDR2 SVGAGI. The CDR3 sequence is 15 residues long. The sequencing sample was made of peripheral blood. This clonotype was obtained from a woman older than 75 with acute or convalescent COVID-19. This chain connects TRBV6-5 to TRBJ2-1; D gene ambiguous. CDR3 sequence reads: CASSYSPGSYNEQFF. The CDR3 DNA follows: TGTGCCAGCAGTTACTCGCCGGGTTCCTACAATGAGCAGTTCTTC.